The sequence of this T cell receptor (beta chain) was determined in a study of blood T cell repertoires in COVID-19. Study at large: Sites across the United States, Italy and Spain contributed samples from acute and convalescent COVID-19. T cells, B-cell-depleted T cells, or PBMCs supplied cDNA or gDNA.

The V gene's germline CDR1 is LNHDA and CDR2 SQIVND (reference sequence). This CDR3 has 17 residues. With 0 bases removed from V and 6 bases from J, the gap between germline ends came to 17 bases. How the authors handled the data: The authors estimated nucleated cell counts from reference gene primer amplification. Profiling relied on immunoSEQ multiplex PCR, and the TCRdb table lists in-frame clones only, not all of them. That table is the source of V, J and clone size, and D and trimming were worked out from the DNA. The sample includes over 60,000 clones, around 90% of them seen just once. This TCR derives from a woman of 80 years or more with active or convalescent COVID-19. Sequenced sample: peripheral blood. This rearrangement joins TRBV19 to TRBJ2-2; D call uncertain. The CDR3 DNA reads TGTGCCAGTAGTATAGATCTTGGGCACCCCCGCTCCGGGGAGCTGTTTTTT. This gives the protein CASSIDLGHPRSGELFF.